The entry that follows covers one TCR beta chain sequence. The antigen is not known. Profiled with immunoSEQ multiplex PCR; TCRdb holds only in-frame clones, not every one. Among 25,000 to 30,000 clones listed, 80% to 90% were seen once. V lost 5 bases, J lost 2 bases, and 13 bases stayed unmatched. Germline loops: CDR1 SEHNR, CDR2 FQNEAQ (reference sequence). This CDR3 spans 19 amino acids. The data stem from a study of tumor-infiltrating lymphocytes in localized non-small cell lung cancer. General study points: T-cell fraction did not differ between immunotypes IM1 and IM2. TCRbeta sequencing showed higher T cell infiltration in tumors than uninvolved lung. Not all patients were TCR sequenced, owing to tissue quantity.

The clonotype comes from a human donor with non-small cell lung cancer. The chain recombines TRBV7-9 with TRBJ2-1, with 12 bases identical to TRBD2. The sample comprised lung tumor tissue. Here the CDR3 DNA reads TGTGCCAGCAGCCGGGGGCTCTCTAGCGGGGGGGACCCCTACAATGAGCAGTTCTTC. This codes for CASSRGLSSGGDPYNEQFF.